The 31 T cell receptor beta chains below come from one sample, sequenced in a study of PD-L1 blockade in urothelial cancer. Noted time point: peripheral blood 6 weeks after treatment start. Only in-frame clones appear in the TCRdb table, and some are missing; sequencing was by immunoSEQ multiplex PCR. The table lists about 76,000 clones, around 93% of them singletons. The sample was PBMCs, taken around atezolizumab (anti-PD-L1) treatment. These receptors were taken from a woman of 80 years or more with urothelial cancer.

The chain joins TRBV7-3 to TRBJ2-1; 7 bases agree with TRBD2. This CDR3 has 15 residues. Per germline, CDR1 SGHTA and CDR2 FQGTGA. V was pared by 1 base and J by 9 bases, with 9 bases of the junction left unmatched. CDR3 region: CASSLNPLSSGEQFF. The DNA for the CDR3 is TGTGCCAGCAGCTTAAACCCATTGTCTAGCGGTGAGCAGTTCTTC.

The chain carries TRBV5-4 and TRBJ2-1, with TRBD1 matching 9 bases. Germline V gene lookup returns CDR1 SGHNT and CDR2 YYREEE (reference sequence). CDR3 size: 16 residues. V shed 0 bases, J shed 7 bases, and the junction held 8 bases outside the gene matches. CDR3 in amino acids: CASSLAGGQGKNEQFF. Written as DNA, the CDR3 is TGTGCCAGCAGCTTGGCCGGTGGACAGGGGAAAAATGAGCAGTTCTTC.

This chain links TRBV19 with TRBJ2-3, with 11 nucleotides matching TRBD1. The V gene end was trimmed by 3 bases and the J gene end by 5 bases; junction bases not matched to a gene: 4. Germline lookup yields CDR1 LNHDA and CDR2 SQIVND (reference sequence). The CDR3 totals 15 residues. As DNA, the CDR3 is TGTGCCAGTAGTATCGGAGGGACAGGGGGAGATACGCAGTATTTT. Protein sequence: CASSIGGTGGDTQYF. Drawing the rest from reference TRBV19 and TRBJ2-3, the complete variable domain is DGGITQSPKYLFRKEGQNVTLSCEQNLNHDAMYWYRQDPGQGLRLIYYSQIVNDFQKGDIAEGYSVSREKKESFPLTVTSAQKNPTAFYLCASSIGGTGGDTQYFGPGTRLTVL.

CDR3 nucleotides: TGTGCCAGTAGTAACACCGGGACATATTTCTTCTTT. Its translation is CASSNTGTYFFF. This sequence joins TRBV19 and TRBJ1-1, with D perhaps TRBD1 (6 bases). V was shortened by 4 bases and J by 14 bases, with 17 bases between the two germline ends. This CDR3 has 12 amino acids. CDR1 and CDR2 (germline): LNHDA, SQIVND (reference sequence).

V usage is TRBV6-5 and J usage is TRBJ2-1; D gene uncertain. Germline V gene sequence: CDR1 MNHEY, CDR2 SVGAGI. The V end was cut by 6 bases, the J end by 4 bases, with 13 bases between. The CDR3 spans 14 residues. CDR3 nucleotide sequence: TGTGCCAGCAGAGATCCTCTAGGATACAATGAGCAGTTCTTC. The encoded protein is CASRDPLGYNEQFF.

The chain joins TRBV28 to TRBJ1-5; 7 nucleotides align to TRBD1. This CDR3 comprises 18 residues. V shed 5 bases, J shed 0 bases, and the junction held 13 bases outside the gene matches. Germline CDR1 is MDHEN and CDR2 is SYDVKM. The CDR3 coding sequence is TGTGCCAGCAGTCTCGGGACAGTGAAAAGTTATAGCAATCAGCCCCAGCATTTT. As protein: CASSLGTVKSYSNQPQHF.

The chain is built from TRBV2 and TRBJ2-7; unclear D gene. Germline CDR1 reads SNHLY; CDR2 reads FYNNEI. Deletions cut 2 bases from V and 5 bases from J, with 16 bases between. This CDR3 has 15 residues. The CDR3 reads CASSELVYSFNEQYF. The CDR3 coding sequence is TGTGCCAGCAGTGAACTGGTATATAGCTTCAACGAGCAGTACTTC.

The V call is TRBV28, the J call TRBJ1-1; maybe TRBD1 (6 bases). CDR3 length: 14 amino acids. From germline, CDR1 is MDHEN and CDR2 SYDVKM. Trimming took off 4 bases at V and 4 bases at J, with 13 bases between the two ends. The CDR3 is CASSWGLSSTEAFF. The CDR3 coding sequence is TGTGCCAGCAGTTGGGGGCTATCTAGCACTGAAGCTTTCTTT. Filled out from reference TRBV28 and TRBJ1-1, the complete variable domain reads DVKVTQSSRYLVKRTGEKVFLECVQDMDHENMFWYRQDPGLGLRLIYFSYDVKMKEKGDIPEGYSVSREKKERFSLILESASTNQTSMYLCASSWGLSSTEAFFGQGTRLTVV.

J is TRBJ1-1 and V is TRBV7-2; D is ambiguous. The length of the CDR3 is 15 residues. Germline CDR1 reads SGHTA; CDR2 reads FQGNSA. The ends were cut back, 6 bases at V and 3 bases at J, with 17 bases in the middle. The CDR3: CASRIVGGRDTEAFF. The CDR3 region has the DNA TGTGCCAGCAGAATCGTGGGAGGGAGGGACACTGAAGCTTTCTTT.

The chain is built from TRBV6-6 and TRBJ1-3; 7 bases agree with TRBD1. V lost 5 bases to trimming and J lost 2 bases; unmatched junction nucleotides: 6. The CDR3 has 15 residues. CDR1 and CDR2 from the germline V gene are MNHNY and SVGAGI (reference sequence). CDR3 DNA sequence: TGTGCCAGCAGTCAAACAGGGGACGCTGGAAACACCATATATTTT. Translation gives CASSQTGDAGNTIYF.

The rearrangement joins TRBV18 to TRBJ1-1; tentative D call: TRBD1 (5 bases). The CDR3 extends over 13 amino acids. V was cut by 6 bases and J by 4 bases, with 12 bases left in between. CDR1 and CDR2 (germline): KGHSH, LQKENI. The CDR3 reads CASSLEQVTEAFF. Written as DNA, the CDR3 is TGTGCCAGCTCCCTCGAACAGGTCACTGAAGCTTTCTTT.

V and J are TRBV5-8 and TRBJ1-2; D is perhaps TRBD1 (6 bases). Germline CDR1 reads SGHTS; CDR2 reads YDEGEE. The V end was cut by 4 bases, the J end by 8 bases, with 15 bases between. This CDR3 region has 13 residues. The CDR3 reads CASSPKQGVGYTF. The CDR3 DNA sequence: TGTGCCAGCAGCCCTAAACAGGGTGTGGGCTACACCTTC.

This clone has only one observation. The CDR3: CASSLSYLGGRASRDEQFF. CDR3 nucleotides: TGTGCCAGCAGTTTAAGTTACCTCGGCGGGAGGGCCTCTAGAGATGAGCAGTTCTTC. The chain combines TRBV28 with TRBJ2-1, with 9 bases aligning to TRBD2. The CDR3 covers 19 residues. Germline lookup yields CDR1 MDHEN and CDR2 SYDVKM. Trimming at V came to 2 bases and at J to 8 bases, leaving 19 bases not matched to a gene.

A single count supports this clone. The V and J genes are TRBV7-8 and TRBJ1-3; D is uncertain. Germline V gene sequence: CDR1 SGHVS, CDR2 FQNEAQ. V shed 2 bases and J shed 4 bases, with 12 bases lying between them. This CDR3 spans 15 amino acids. In nucleotides, the CDR3 is TGTGCCAGCAGCTTATCTTCCAGGCACGGAAACACCATATATTTT. The encoded protein is CASSLSSRHGNTIYF.

The chain uses TRBV5-1 and TRBJ2-7; 7 nucleotides line up with TRBD2. With 3 bases clipped from V and 5 bases from J, the junction kept 11 bases outside the gene matches. Per germline, CDR1 SGHRS and CDR2 YFSETQ. The CDR3 totals 15 residues. DNA of the CDR3: TGCGCCAGCAGCTGGGGGGGGGAAGGGGTCCACGAGCAGTACTTC. Translating gives CASSWGGEGVHEQYF.

The V gene is TRBV5-1, the J gene TRBJ2-1; 9 positions agree with TRBD2. The ends lost 4 bases at V and 6 bases at J; junction bases unmatched: 8. Germline loops: CDR1 SGHRS, CDR2 YFSETQ. The CDR3 spans 15 residues. CDR3 residues: CASSPGASGTNEQFF. The CDR3 DNA reads as TGCGCCAGCAGCCCTGGGGCTAGCGGGACCAATGAGCAGTTCTTC.

This clone was recorded only once. V usage is TRBV30 and J usage is TRBJ2-5, with 12 bases that match TRBD2. The CDR3 contains 16 residues. The V gene's germline CDR1 is GTSNPN and CDR2 SVGIG (reference sequence). Trimming removed 2 bases from V and 4 bases from J; junction bases left unmatched: 8. This CDR3 is CAWSRLAGGMGETQYF. CDR3 in DNA: TGTGCCTGGAGTCGGCTAGCGGGAGGGATGGGAGAGACCCAGTACTTC.

The CDR3 sequence: CASSLQETSGGAKETQYF. CDR3 in DNA: TGTGCCAGCAGTTTACAAGAGACTAGCGGGGGGGCTAAAGAGACCCAGTACTTC. The chain combines TRBV27 with TRBJ2-5, with TRBD2 identical over 14 bases. CDR1 is MNHEY, CDR2 SMNVEV, per germline (reference sequence). Trimming took 2 bases from V and 3 from J; bases not matched to a gene: 8. There are 18 residues in the CDR3.

The chain employs TRBV29-1 and TRBJ1-1; unclear D gene. Per the germline V gene, CDR1 is SQVTM and CDR2 is ANQGSEA. This CDR3 contains 10 residues. Trimming pared 6 bases from V and 4 bases from J, leaving 6 bases between. The CDR3 DNA follows: TGCAGCGTGAGCCTCACTGAAGCTTTCTTT. It is translated as CSVSLTEAFF.

This clone was seen a single time. The V call is TRBV28, the J call TRBJ1-4; D unclear. The CDR3 is 13 amino acids. Between the trimmed V and J ends, which lost 2 bases and 9 bases, there was a span of 10 bases. CDR1 and CDR2 (germline): MDHEN, SYDVKM. The DNA for the CDR3 is TGTGCCAGCAGTTTAGGCGGCAACCAAAAACTGTTTTTT. This encodes CASSLGGNQKLFF. Full variable domain (missing parts from reference TRBV28 and TRBJ1-4): DVKVTQSSRYLVKRTGEKVFLECVQDMDHENMFWYRQDPGLGLRLIYFSYDVKMKEKGDIPEGYSVSREKKERFSLILESASTNQTSMYLCASSLGGNQKLFFGSGTQLSVL.

This rearrangement joins TRBV7-2 to TRBJ1-2; 7 bases match TRBD1. V shed 1 base, J shed 7 bases, and the junction held 3 bases outside the gene matches. The CDR3 has 13 residues. The germline V gene encodes CDR1 SGHTA and CDR2 FQGNSA. CDR3 region: CASSLVAGGGYTF. The CDR3 DNA is TGTGCCAGCAGCTTAGTCGCAGGGGGTGGCTACACCTTC. Full variable domain (outside the CDR3, taken from reference TRBV7-2 and TRBJ1-2): GAGVSQSPSNKVTEKGKDVELRCDPISGHTALYWYRQSLGQGLEFLIYFQGNSAPDKSGLPSDRFSAERTGGSVSTLTIQRTQQEDSAVYLCASSLVAGGGYTFGSGTRLTVV.

This chain connects TRBV19 to TRBJ2-7; D might be TRBD2 (5 bases). Germline CDR1 and CDR2: LNHDA and SQIVND (reference sequence). The CDR3 has 14 residues. The V gene lost 6 bases and the J gene lost 2 bases, with 14 bases spanning the gap. The CDR3: CASRLVDGAYEQYF. The CDR3, as DNA: TGTGCCAGTAGGCTAGTGGACGGGGCCTACGAGCAGTACTTC.

The chain carries TRBV18 and TRBJ2-7; 11 bases are shared with TRBD2. The CDR3 has 14 residues. Losses at the gene ends were 6 bases for V and 1 base for J; bases not matched to a gene: 2. Germline CDR1 and CDR2: KGHSH and LQKENI. The DNA of the CDR3 is TGTGCCAGCTCCAGGACTAGCGGGTCCTACGAGCAGTACTTC. Encoded protein: CASSRTSGSYEQYF.

This chain joins TRBV7-6 and TRBJ2-1, with D uncertain. Trimming shortened V by 3 bases and J by 8 bases, and 14 bases separated the two germline ends. CDR1 SGHVS and CDR2 FNYEAQ come from the germline V gene. This CDR3 is 14 amino acids long. CDR3 sequence (DNA): TGTGCCAGCAGCTTTGGAGTGGAAGTAGATGAGCAGTTCTTC. This sequence encodes CASSFGVEVDEQFF.

The chain uses TRBV7-8 and TRBJ1-1; possible D gene TRBD1, 5 bases. CDR1 and CDR2 from the germline V gene are SGHVS and FQNEAQ. The CDR3 has 13 residues. The V and J ends lost 4 bases and 2 bases respectively, with 8 bases between them. The CDR3 region is CASSSDINTEAFF. CDR3 sequence (DNA): TGTGCCAGCAGCTCGGACATAAACACTGAAGCTTTCTTT.

The V call is TRBV9, the J call TRBJ2-7, with D maybe TRBD1 (6 bases). Germline CDR1 SGDLS, CDR2 YYNGEE. CDR3 size: 16 residues. V dropped 0 bases and J dropped 0 bases, with 13 bases sitting between them. The CDR3 sequence is CASSVEMGAGSYEQYF. The CDR3, as DNA: TGTGCCAGCAGCGTAGAAATGGGGGCCGGCTCCTACGAGCAGTACTTC.

The rearrangement links TRBV9 to TRBJ2-7, with TRBD2 identical over 7 bases. This CDR3 contains 14 residues. Looked up from germline, CDR1 is SGDLS and CDR2 is YYNGEE. Losses at the gene ends were 0 bases for V and 4 bases for J; bases not matched to a gene: 4. DNA for the CDR3: TGTGCCAGCAGCGTAGGGGGAGCGGGATACGAGCAGTACTTC. This translates into CASSVGGAGYEQYF. Supplemented by reference TRBV9 and TRBJ2-7, the full variable domain reads DSGVTQTPKHLITATGQRVTLRCSPRSGDLSVYWYQQSLDQGLQFLIQYYNGEERAKGNILERFSAQQFPDLHSELNLSSLELGDSALYFCASSVGGAGYEQYFGPGTRLTVT.

This chain connects TRBV5-1 to TRBJ2-1; D ambiguous. The germline V gene encodes CDR1 SGHRS and CDR2 YFSETQ. Trimming shortened V by 4 bases and J by 0 bases, and 11 bases separated the two germline ends. This CDR3 comprises 15 residues. CDR3 sequence reads: CASSPTPDSYNEQFF. The CDR3 coding sequence is TGCGCCAGCAGCCCAACTCCTGACTCCTACAATGAGCAGTTCTTC.

The chain has TRBV15 and TRBJ2-6; D uncertain. The V end lost 3 bases, the J end lost 3 bases, and 12 bases lay between the germline ends. The CDR3 contains 16 residues. Germline lookup yields CDR1 LNHNV and CDR2 YYDKDF (reference sequence). The CDR3 is CATSRGLTDGANVLTF. The DNA for the CDR3 is TGTGCCACCAGCAGGGGCCTGACGGATGGGGCCAACGTCCTGACTTTC.

V usage is TRBV12-1 and J usage is TRBJ2-3; the table's D call, TRBD2, was not checked against the DNA. TRBV12-1 constitutes a pseudogene. The CDR3 totals 16 residues. The DNA for the CDR3 is TGTGCCAGCAGCTTGGGGACTAGCGGGAGCCCAGATACGCAGTATTTT. This codes for CASSLGTSGSPDTQYF.

This chain uses TRBV27 with TRBJ2-7, with 8 nucleotides matching TRBD2. The junction had 11 bases not matched to a gene; V was cut back by 6 bases and J by 7 bases. The CDR3 is 14 amino acids. Germline loops: CDR1 MNHEY, CDR2 SMNVEV (reference sequence). The CDR3 here is CASRPGLGGYEQYF. CDR3 in DNA: TGTGCCAGCAGACCGGGACTAGGTGGGTATGAGCAGTACTTC.